This T cell receptor (beta chain) was sequenced for a study of beta chain features in type 1 diabetes. Study context: Sorted cells from all samples, numbering fewer than 120,000,000, were examined. The study, taken as a whole, reports: Sampled from patients, naive, central memory and Treg TCRB repertoires appeared more similar than those sampled from healthy donors. For Type 1 diabetes patients, all four CD4+ subsets carried TCRB CDR3s that were moderately but significantly shorter.

A CD45RO/CCR7/CD25/CD127/CD95/CD27 panel sorted naive, central memory, regulatory and stem cell-like memory CD4+ cells. Germline lookup yields CDR1 SGHRS and CDR2 YFSETQ. The CDR3 loop spans 15 amino acids. V lost 0 bases and J 7 bases, leaving 15 bases between the germline ends. Expressed TCRB transcripts were sequenced because the entire RNA isolate underwent reverse transcription. Around 3.9 million reads on average were seen across naive, central memory and regulatory T cell samples. Method: immunoSEQ multiplex PCR; TCRdb's copy keeps in-frame clones and lacks some. The table lists fewer than 350,000 clones, approximately 16% of them singletons. A few counts support this clone. What it binds is unknown.

The sample taken for sequencing was naive CD4+ T cells from blood. The sequence derives from a man in his late teens or twenties with type 1 diabetes. The chain couples TRBV5-1 to TRBJ2-3, with D unclear. The CDR3, as DNA: TGCGCCAGCAGCTTGGTGGGCTCTCAGGCAAATACGCAGTATTTT. This sequence encodes CASSLVGSQANTQYF.